This T cell receptor beta chain appears in the sequencing data of a study of blood T cell repertoires in COVID-19 (dated by TCRdb to the early 2020s). With regard to the full study: Samples covering the acute and convalescent phases of COVID-19 were provided by collaborators in the United States, Italy and Spain. The prospective study material was composed of cDNA or gDNA derived from T cells, B-cell-depleted T cells, or PBMCs. Subjects who had been exposed to COVID-19, were actively infected with it, or had recovered from it provided the deeply sampled blood TCRbeta repertoires that made up the dataset. The repertoires were released in a freely available public database meant as a resource for research on the immune response to SARS-CoV-2. The samples were drawn from two sources: the first 160 participants of the ongoing ImmuneRACE study, and 1,000 to 1,500 subjects contributed by 6 global collaborators. Sample metadata almost always included a de-identified subject ID, COVID-19 status, age in years and sex. HLA class I and class II types, where available, came from metadata supplied by the sample provider rather than from assay-based typing.

Each collaborating institution followed its own protocols to collect whole blood in K2EDTA tubes. For TCRbeta analysis, collaborator samples were shipped as frozen whole blood, as isolated PBMCs, or as DNA extracted from either sample type. Findings and caveats that apply to the study as a whole: The quantity of clinical and demographic metadata differed by source and by participant and was supplied without curation.

This clone showed up just once. Its antigen specificity is not known. Per-base quality was not reported, and no clone a single base away is much larger than it. TCRbeta CDR3 regions were amplified from genomic DNA using the immunoSEQ Assay, a bias-controlled multiplex PCR. As for the authors' bioinformatics: Within the assay, amplification of reference gene primers was used to estimate how many nucleated cells each sample contained. To quantify the absolute abundance of each unique TCRbeta CDR3 rearrangement, sequence reads were collapsed and filtered. For each sample, productive Simpson clonality was calculated as the square root of Simpson's diversity index across productive rearrangements. Entries here come from immuneACCESS through TCRdb and include only in-frame sequences with V and J called. Some clones fail to appear in such tables; in the studies checked, an unresolved V gene covers under half of the shortfall, and the cause of the remainder is unknown. For V, J and clone size, that table is used; D and trimming come from the DNA. For this sample the table gives over 80,000 clones, of which around 87% were detected only once. The ten most abundant clones make up 15% to 20% of the sample.

Material: peripheral blood. The TCR originated in a human donor in a cohort sampled during active COVID-19.

The DNA sequence is TGTGCCAGCCAGAGCGGGAGGGACACCGGGGAGCTGTTTTTT. Translated, this is CASQSGRDTGELFF. Rearrangement joined TRBV2 to TRBJ2-2, and TRBD2 aligns with 10 junction nucleotides. V is trimmed back by 8 bases and J by 3 bases, and the junction contains 3 bases that no gene match accounts for. The CDR3 sequence holds 14 residues, the cysteine and phenylalanine included. Just CDR3 DNA is preserved here, 42 bases in frame from base 1. For CDR1 and CDR2, the germline V gene lists SNHLY and FYNNEI.